This T cell receptor (beta chain) was sequenced for a study of T-cell reconstitution after alpha-beta-depleted transplantation in children. Construction of the TCRbeta library involved unique molecular identifiers. MiXCR was run by TCRdb on the PCR reads, yielding one entry per CDR3 protein. The repertoire consists of hundreds of thousands of distinct CDR3 sequences, with around 13% occurring once and the leading ten covering approximately 5.4%. Trimming took off 3 bases at V and 1 base at J, with 11 bases between the two ends. The CDR3 loop spans 15 amino acids. The table lists this clonotype with many counts.

This clonotype originated in a human donor who donated a stem cell graft to a child with combined immunodeficiency. V usage is TRBV12-3 or TRBV12-4 and J usage is TRBJ2-3; TRBD2 might be the D (5 bases). The input for sequencing was PBMCs from the stem cell graft donor, taken from the stem cell graft. The CDR3 nucleotides are TGTGCCAGCAGTTTCCAGCTCGGGGGCACAGATACGCAGTATTTT. Amino acids: CASSFQLGGTDTQYF.